This T cell receptor beta chain comes out of a study of shared clonotypes between healthy human individuals. About the research overall: Plates per donor: three CD4 naive, three CD4 memory, two CD8 naive, one CD8 memory.

CD8 cells classed as naive were CD45RO-negative and positively selected for CCR7, excluding terminally differentiated effector memory CD45RA+ cells. Donors comprised healthy HIV-negative adults lacking recent acute infections or vaccinations. V dropped 6 bases and J dropped 7 bases, with 7 bases sitting between them. This CDR3 spans 10 amino acids. Germline-derived CDR1 and CDR2 are SQVTM and ANQGSEA. Some clones are missing from TCRdb's copy, which holds only in-frame ones; the method was immunoSEQ multiplex PCR. Among about 750,000 clones, almost 95% were seen once, and the ten largest hold 24%. This receptor was identified in a man aged 25-45 years in good health. The sequencing input was naive CD8+ T cells sorted from blood. The rearrangement links TRBV29-1 to TRBJ2-1; D gene unclear. Here the CDR3 reads CSVVENEQFF. CDR3 in DNA: TGCAGCGTGGTGGAAAATGAGCAGTTCTTC.